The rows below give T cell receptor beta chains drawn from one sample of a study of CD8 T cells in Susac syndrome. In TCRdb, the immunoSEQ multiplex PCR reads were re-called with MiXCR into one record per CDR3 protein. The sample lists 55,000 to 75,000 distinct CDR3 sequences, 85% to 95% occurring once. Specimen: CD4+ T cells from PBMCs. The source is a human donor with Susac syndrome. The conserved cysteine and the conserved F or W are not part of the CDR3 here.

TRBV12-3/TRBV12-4 ASKDRSVQETQY
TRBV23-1 ASRKTGRLKEDTEAF
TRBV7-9 ASSFSGGAYNEQF
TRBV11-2 ASSLLGGYT
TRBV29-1 SVGARGNTIY
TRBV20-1 SAGQLNYGYT
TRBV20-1 SANRGTNNEQF
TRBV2 ASSELTGGETQY
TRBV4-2 ASSRDRDSTYEQY
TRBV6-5 ASSYDGVYGYT
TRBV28 ASSYQGNEQF
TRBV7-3 ASSLSGTSLRETQY
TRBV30 AWSVGQQGNTIY
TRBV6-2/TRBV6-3 ASSGQGETQY
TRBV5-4 ASSLGGTQDNEQF
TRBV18 ASSPVGQAYNEQF
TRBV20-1 SASPASGAPLLNEQF
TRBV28 ASSSRTPYEQY
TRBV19 ASRRGQSSYNEQF
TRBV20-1 SAFLTGLAKNIQY
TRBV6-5 ASSSGSDTDTQY
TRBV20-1 STDFTDTQY
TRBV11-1 ASSSSDRSSYEQY
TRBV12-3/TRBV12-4 ASSLQGSSYNEQF
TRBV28 ATPRGQGDGYT
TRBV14 ASSQVFGEQF
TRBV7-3 ASSLSRVGQETQY
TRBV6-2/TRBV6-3 ASSYSSVSGNTIY
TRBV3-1 ASSQNSYNSPLH
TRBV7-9 ASSSGTGDGRETQY
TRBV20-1 SARRAGGNEQF
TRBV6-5 ASSYSPSTDTQY
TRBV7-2 ASSYTGTGGADTQY
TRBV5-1 ASSLAEGLASNEQF
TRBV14 ASSRLSGTEILLNTEAF